These T cell receptor beta chains were read from a single sample in a study of blood T cells in healthy people across ages. TCRdb re-called the 5' RACE reads with MiXCR, one entry per CDR3 protein. This table holds hundreds of thousands of distinct CDR3 sequences, roughly 35% found once. Sequencing used blood. The receptors stem from a man aged 18 to 30 in good health. The CDR3 runs from the conserved cysteine through the conserved F or W. The order of the fields is V gene, clone size, J gene, D gene, CDR3 DNA, CDR3 protein. A D gene is named only where the DNA matches it firmly. Only part of the rows carry a size: once, few, many, or a class if the clone is expanded.

v_gene: TRBV5-1
abundance: many
j_gene: TRBJ2-1
d_gene: TRBD1
CDR3nt: TGCGCCAGCAGCCATGGGACAGGGGCACCTAGCTCCTACAATGAGCAGTTCTTC
CDR3aa: CASSHGTGAPSSYNEQFF

v_gene: TRBV20-1
abundance: -
j_gene: TRBJ1-2
d_gene: TRBD1
CDR3nt: TGCAGTGCTAAACACAGGGGTTCTAACTATGGCTACACCTTC
CDR3aa: CSAKHRGSNYGYTF

v_gene: TRBV10-3
abundance: -
j_gene: TRBJ2-5
d_gene: -
CDR3nt: TGTGCCATCACCGGGACCCAGACCAATGAGCAGTACTTC
CDR3aa: CAITGTQTNEQYF

v_gene: TRBV12-3/TRBV12-4
abundance: few
j_gene: TRBJ1-2
d_gene: TRBD1
CDR3nt: TGTGCCAGCAGTAGGGCCCTTGACAGGGAACATGGCTACACCTTC
CDR3aa: CASSRALDREHGYTF

v_gene: TRBV4-3
abundance: few
j_gene: TRBJ1-6
d_gene: TRBD1
CDR3nt: TGCGCCAGCATTGGGGACAGGGGATATGGTTCACCCCTCCACTTT
CDR3aa: CASIGDRGYGSPLHF

v_gene: TRBV11-2
abundance: -
j_gene: TRBJ2-7
d_gene: -
CDR3nt: TGTGCCAGCAGCTTGGCAGATGCCTACGAGCAGTACTTC
CDR3aa: CASSLADAYEQYF

v_gene: TRBV5-4
abundance: -
j_gene: TRBJ2-3
d_gene: TRBD2
CDR3nt: TGTGCCAGCAGCACCCGGACTAGCGGGGGGAACACAGATACGCAGTATTTT
CDR3aa: CASSTRTSGGNTDTQYF

v_gene: TRBV10-2
abundance: many
j_gene: TRBJ2-7
d_gene: -
CDR3nt: TGCGCCAGCAGTGACCCGGAGTTATCCTACGAGCAGTACTTC
CDR3aa: CASSDPELSYEQYF

v_gene: TRBV29-1
abundance: few
j_gene: TRBJ1-2
d_gene: -
CDR3nt: TGCAGCGTTCGGGGCGCCTACTATGGCTACACCTTC
CDR3aa: CSVRGAYYGYTF

v_gene: TRBV14
abundance: -
j_gene: TRBJ2-1
d_gene: -
CDR3nt: TGTGCCAGCAACCAAGTCTTTGGGAGATCCTACAATGAGCAGTTCTTC
CDR3aa: CASNQVFGRSYNEQFF

v_gene: TRBV2
abundance: few
j_gene: TRBJ1-2
d_gene: TRBD1
CDR3nt: TGTGCCACCCAGACTGGACAGGCCTATGGCTACACCTTC
CDR3aa: CATQTGQAYGYTF

v_gene: TRBV7-7
abundance: few
j_gene: TRBJ2-7
d_gene: -
CDR3nt: TGTGCTAGCAGCTCGGACGGGGGCGGCGAGCAGTACTTC
CDR3aa: CASSSDGGGEQYF

v_gene: TRBV2
abundance: -
j_gene: TRBJ1-1
d_gene: -
CDR3nt: TGTGCCAGCAGTGCTAAGGGAGCCCCCAGTAGCGAGGAAGCTTTCTTT
CDR3aa: CASSAKGAPSSEEAFF

v_gene: TRBV4-1
abundance: few
j_gene: TRBJ2-4
d_gene: -
CDR3nt: TGCGCCAGCAGCCAAGGTACCAGGGGCCTGGCGATAGGCATTCAGTACTTC
CDR3aa: CASSQGTRGLAIGIQYF

v_gene: TRBV20-1
abundance: few
j_gene: TRBJ1-6
d_gene: -
CDR3nt: TGCAGTGCTAGATCCTCGGAGGGGAGTTCACCCCTCCACTTT
CDR3aa: CSARSSEGSSPLHF

v_gene: TRBV12-3/TRBV12-4
abundance: -
j_gene: TRBJ1-5
d_gene: -
CDR3nt: TGTGCCAGCAGTTTAGACAGGGTGCTGAAGTCCCAGCATTTT
CDR3aa: CASSLDRVLKSQHF

v_gene: TRBV18
abundance: -
j_gene: TRBJ2-5
d_gene: TRBD1
CDR3nt: TGTGCCAGCTCAACGGGACAGGGAGAGCAGTACTTC
CDR3aa: CASSTGQGEQYF

v_gene: TRBV20-1
abundance: many
j_gene: TRBJ2-3
d_gene: -
CDR3nt: TGCAGTGCTAGAGATGACGGCGGGGTCACAGATACGCAGTATTTT
CDR3aa: CSARDDGGVTDTQYF

v_gene: TRBV6-5
abundance: -
j_gene: TRBJ2-7
d_gene: -
CDR3nt: TGTGCCAGCAGTTACTCCCCCAACGAGCAGTACTTC
CDR3aa: CASSYSPNEQYF

v_gene: TRBV5-1
abundance: -
j_gene: TRBJ2-5
d_gene: -
CDR3nt: TGCGCCAGCAGCATGGGAGGCAGGGAGGAAGAGACCCAGTACTTC
CDR3aa: CASSMGGREEETQYF

v_gene: TRBV19
abundance: -
j_gene: TRBJ2-1
d_gene: -
CDR3nt: TGTGCCACCCGGGGGTATAGCTCCTACAATGAGCAGTTCTTC
CDR3aa: CATRGYSSYNEQFF

v_gene: TRBV20-1
abundance: few
j_gene: TRBJ2-1
d_gene: -
CDR3nt: TGCAGTGCTAGAGATAACGGGGGCACCTCCTACAATGAGCAGTTCTTC
CDR3aa: CSARDNGGTSYNEQFF

v_gene: TRBV12-3/TRBV12-4
abundance: -
j_gene: TRBJ1-5
d_gene: -
CDR3nt: TGTGCCAGCGGAAATCAGGGAGAGCAGCCCCAGCATTTT
CDR3aa: CASGNQGEQPQHF

v_gene: TRBV5-1
abundance: -
j_gene: TRBJ2-3
d_gene: TRBD1
CDR3nt: TGCGCCAGCAGCTTCGGGGGACAGGTCACAGATACGCAGTATTTT
CDR3aa: CASSFGGQVTDTQYF

v_gene: TRBV20-1
abundance: once
j_gene: TRBJ1-3
d_gene: -
CDR3nt: TGCAGTGCCCCATGGCAGGGGAGACCTGGAAACACCATATATTTT
CDR3aa: CSAPWQGRPGNTIYF

v_gene: TRBV6-5
abundance: -
j_gene: TRBJ1-2
d_gene: -
CDR3nt: TGTGCCAGCAGTTCCGGACCAGGGTGGGACTACACCTTC
CDR3aa: CASSSGPGWDYTF

v_gene: TRBV21-1
abundance: few
j_gene: TRBJ2-1
d_gene: -
CDR3nt: TGTGCCAGAAAAAACAGGGACTCCTACAATGAGCAGTTCTTC
CDR3aa: CARKNRDSYNEQFF